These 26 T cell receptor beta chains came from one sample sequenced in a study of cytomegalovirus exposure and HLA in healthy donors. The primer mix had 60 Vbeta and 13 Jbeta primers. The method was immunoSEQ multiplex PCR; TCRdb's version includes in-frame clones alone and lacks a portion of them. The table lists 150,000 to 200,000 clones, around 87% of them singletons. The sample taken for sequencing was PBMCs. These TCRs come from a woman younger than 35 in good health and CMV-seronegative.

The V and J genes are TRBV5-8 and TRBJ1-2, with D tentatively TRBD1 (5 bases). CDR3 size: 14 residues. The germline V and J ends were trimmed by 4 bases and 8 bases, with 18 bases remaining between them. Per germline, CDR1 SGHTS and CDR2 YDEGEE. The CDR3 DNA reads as TGTGCCAGCAGCCCTGAAAGGGGTTGGTACGGCTACACCTTC. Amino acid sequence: CASSPERGWYGYTF.

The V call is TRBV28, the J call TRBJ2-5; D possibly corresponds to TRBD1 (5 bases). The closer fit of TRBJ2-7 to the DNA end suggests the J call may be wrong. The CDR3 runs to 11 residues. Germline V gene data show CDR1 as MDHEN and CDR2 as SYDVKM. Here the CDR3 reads CASGPRAEQYF. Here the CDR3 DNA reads TGTGCCAGCGGACCCAGGGCCGAGCAGTACTTC.

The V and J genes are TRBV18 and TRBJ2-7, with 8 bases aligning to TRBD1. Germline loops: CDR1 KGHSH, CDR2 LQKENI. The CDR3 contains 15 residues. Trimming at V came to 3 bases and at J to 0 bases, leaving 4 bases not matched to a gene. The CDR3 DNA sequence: TGTGCCAGCTCACCTAGGACAGGGATCTCCTACGAGCAGTACTTC. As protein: CASSPRTGISYEQYF.

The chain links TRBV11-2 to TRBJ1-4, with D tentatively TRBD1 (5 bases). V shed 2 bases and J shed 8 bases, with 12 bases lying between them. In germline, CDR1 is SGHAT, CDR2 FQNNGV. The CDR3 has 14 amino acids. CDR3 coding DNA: TGTGCCAGCAGCTTATGGGGGGGAAAGGAAAAACTGTTTTTT. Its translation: CASSLWGGKEKLFF.

The DNA of the CDR3 is TGCAGCGCCAAAACAGGGCCGACGTTCGGCTACACCTTC. It yields the protein CSAKTGPTFGYTF. The V call is TRBV29-1, the J call TRBJ1-2; perhaps TRBD1 as D (6 bases). Trimming pared 7 bases from V and 8 bases from J, leaving 20 bases between. This CDR3 contains 13 residues. Germline lookup yields CDR1 SQVTM and CDR2 ANQGSEA.

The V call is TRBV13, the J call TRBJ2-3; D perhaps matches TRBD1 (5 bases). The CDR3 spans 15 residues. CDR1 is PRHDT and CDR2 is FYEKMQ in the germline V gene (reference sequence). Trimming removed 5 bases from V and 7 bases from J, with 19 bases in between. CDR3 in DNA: TGTGCCAGCAGCCAGCAGGGCAGTGGGGATAATACGCAGTATTTT. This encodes CASSQQGSGDNTQYF.

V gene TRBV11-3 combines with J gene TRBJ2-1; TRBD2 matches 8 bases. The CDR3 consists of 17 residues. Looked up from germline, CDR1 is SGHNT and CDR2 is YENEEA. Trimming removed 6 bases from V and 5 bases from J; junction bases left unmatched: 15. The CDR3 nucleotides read TGTGCCAGCAGTCAAAACGGGTGGGGCGGGGGGAACAATGAGCAGTTCTTC. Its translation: CASSQNGWGGGNNEQFF.

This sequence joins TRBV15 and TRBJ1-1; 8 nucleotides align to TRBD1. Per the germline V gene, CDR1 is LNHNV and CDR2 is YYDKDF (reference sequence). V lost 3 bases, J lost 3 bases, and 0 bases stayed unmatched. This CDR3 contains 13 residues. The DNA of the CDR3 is TGTGCCACCAGCAGGACAGGGGACACTGAAGCTTTCTTT. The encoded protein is CATSRTGDTEAFF.

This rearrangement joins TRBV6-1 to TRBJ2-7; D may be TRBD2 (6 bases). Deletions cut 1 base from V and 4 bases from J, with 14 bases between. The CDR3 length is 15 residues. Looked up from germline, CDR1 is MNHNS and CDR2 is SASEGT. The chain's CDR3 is CASSEGPGDKYEQYF. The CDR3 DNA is TGTGCCAGCAGTGAAGGGCCGGGGGATAAATACGAGCAGTACTTC.

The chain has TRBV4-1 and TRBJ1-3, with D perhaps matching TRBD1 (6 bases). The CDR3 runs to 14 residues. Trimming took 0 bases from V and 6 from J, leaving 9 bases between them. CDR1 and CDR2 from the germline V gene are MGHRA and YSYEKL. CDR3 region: CASSQDLGQNTIYF. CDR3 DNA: TGCGCCAGCAGCCAAGATTTGGGACAAAACACCATATATTTT.

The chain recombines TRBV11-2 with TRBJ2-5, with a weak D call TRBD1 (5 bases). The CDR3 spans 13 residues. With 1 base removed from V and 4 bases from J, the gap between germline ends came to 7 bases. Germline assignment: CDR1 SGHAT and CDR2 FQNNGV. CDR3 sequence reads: CASSLGQLETQYF. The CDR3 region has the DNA TGTGCCAGCAGCTTAGGACAGTTAGAGACCCAGTACTTC.

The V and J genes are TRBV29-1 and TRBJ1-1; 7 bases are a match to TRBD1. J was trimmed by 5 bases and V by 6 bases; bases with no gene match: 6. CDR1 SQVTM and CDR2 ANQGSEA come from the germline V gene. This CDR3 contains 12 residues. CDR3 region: CSVSTGRTEAFF. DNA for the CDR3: TGCAGCGTATCGACAGGGAGGACTGAAGCTTTCTTT.

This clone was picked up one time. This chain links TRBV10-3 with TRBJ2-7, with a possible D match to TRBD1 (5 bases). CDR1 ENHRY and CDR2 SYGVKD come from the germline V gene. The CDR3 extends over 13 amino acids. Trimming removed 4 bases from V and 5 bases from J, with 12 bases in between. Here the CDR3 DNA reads TGTGCCATCAGTGCCCCAGGCAGGGACGAGCAGTACTTC. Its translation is CAISAPGRDEQYF.

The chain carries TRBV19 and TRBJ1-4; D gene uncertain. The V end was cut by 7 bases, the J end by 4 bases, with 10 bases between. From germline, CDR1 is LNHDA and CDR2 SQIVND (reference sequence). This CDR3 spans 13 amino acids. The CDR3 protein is CASTYTVNEKLFF. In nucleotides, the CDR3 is TGTGCCAGTACCTATACTGTTAATGAAAAACTGTTTTTT. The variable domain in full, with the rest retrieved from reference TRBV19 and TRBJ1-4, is DGGITQSPKYLFRKEGQNVTLSCEQNLNHDAMYWYRQDPGQGLRLIYYSQIVNDFQKGDIAEGYSVSREKKESFPLTVTSAQKNPTAFYLCASTYTVNEKLFFGSGTQLSVL.

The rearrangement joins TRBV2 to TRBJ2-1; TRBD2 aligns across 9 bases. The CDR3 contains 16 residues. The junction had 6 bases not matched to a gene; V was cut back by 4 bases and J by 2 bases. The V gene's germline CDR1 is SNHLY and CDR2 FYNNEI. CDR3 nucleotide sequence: TGTGCCAGCAGTGCTGAGCGGGGGGCCGCCTACAATGAGCAGTTCTTC. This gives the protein CASSAERGAAYNEQFF.

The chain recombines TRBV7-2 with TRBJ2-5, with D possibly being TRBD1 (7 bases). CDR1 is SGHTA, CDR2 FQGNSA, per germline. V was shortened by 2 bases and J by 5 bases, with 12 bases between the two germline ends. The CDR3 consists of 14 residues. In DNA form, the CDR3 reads TGTGCCAGCAGCTTACCAGGGGGGATGGAGACCCAGTACTTC. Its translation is CASSLPGGMETQYF.

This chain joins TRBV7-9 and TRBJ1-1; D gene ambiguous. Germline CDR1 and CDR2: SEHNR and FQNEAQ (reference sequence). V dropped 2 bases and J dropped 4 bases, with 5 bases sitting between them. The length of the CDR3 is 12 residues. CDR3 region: CASSLLFTEAFF. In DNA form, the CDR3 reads TGTGCCAGCAGCTTACTCTTCACTGAAGCTTTCTTT.

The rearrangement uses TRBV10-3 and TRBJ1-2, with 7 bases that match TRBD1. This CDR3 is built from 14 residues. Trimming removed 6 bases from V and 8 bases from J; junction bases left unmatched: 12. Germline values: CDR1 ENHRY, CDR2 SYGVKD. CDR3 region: CAISDGQEPGGYTF. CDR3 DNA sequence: TGTGCCATCAGCGATGGACAGGAACCCGGCGGCTACACCTTC.

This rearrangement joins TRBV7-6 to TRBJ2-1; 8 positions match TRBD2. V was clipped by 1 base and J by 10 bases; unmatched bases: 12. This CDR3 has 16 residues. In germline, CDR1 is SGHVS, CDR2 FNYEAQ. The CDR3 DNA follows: TGTGCCAGCAGCTTAGGGCCTAGCGGGTATACCCAGGAGCAGTTCTTC. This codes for CASSLGPSGYTQEQFF. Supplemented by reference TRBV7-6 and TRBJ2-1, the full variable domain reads GAGVSQSPRYKVTKRGQDVALRCDPISGHVSLYWYRQALGQGPEFLTYFNYEAQQDKSGLPNDRFSAERPEGSISTLTIQRTEQRDSAMYRCASSLGPSGYTQEQFFGPGTRLTVL.

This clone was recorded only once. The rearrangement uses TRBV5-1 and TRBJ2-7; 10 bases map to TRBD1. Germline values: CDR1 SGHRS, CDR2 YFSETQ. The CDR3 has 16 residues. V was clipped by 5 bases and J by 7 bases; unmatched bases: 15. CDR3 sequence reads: CASSYGAGTGVGEQYF. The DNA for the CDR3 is TGCGCCAGCAGTTACGGGGCTGGGACAGGGGTGGGTGAGCAGTACTTC.

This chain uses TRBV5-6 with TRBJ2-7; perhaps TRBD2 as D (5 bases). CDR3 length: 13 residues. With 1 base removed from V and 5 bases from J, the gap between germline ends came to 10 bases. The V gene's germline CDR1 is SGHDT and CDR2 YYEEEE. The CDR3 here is CASSLPYGDEQYF. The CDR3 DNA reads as TGTGCCAGCAGCTTGCCTTACGGGGACGAGCAGTACTTC.

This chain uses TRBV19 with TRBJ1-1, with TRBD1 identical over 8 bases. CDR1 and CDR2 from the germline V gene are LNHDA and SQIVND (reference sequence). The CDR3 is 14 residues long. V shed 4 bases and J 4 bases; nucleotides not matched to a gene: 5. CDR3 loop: CASSTQGAGTEAFF. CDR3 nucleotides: TGTGCCAGTAGTACGCAGGGGGCGGGCACTGAAGCTTTCTTT.

CDR3 loop: CSVEGGLAGADTQYF. The CDR3 DNA follows: TGCAGCGTTGAAGGGGGACTTGCGGGGGCAGATACGCAGTATTTT. This chain connects TRBV29-1 to TRBJ2-3; TRBD2 matches at 7 bases. The CDR3 has 15 residues. The V and J ends lost 1 base and 4 bases, in that order; junction bases with no gene match: 8. CDR1 is SQVTM, CDR2 ANQGSEA, per germline.

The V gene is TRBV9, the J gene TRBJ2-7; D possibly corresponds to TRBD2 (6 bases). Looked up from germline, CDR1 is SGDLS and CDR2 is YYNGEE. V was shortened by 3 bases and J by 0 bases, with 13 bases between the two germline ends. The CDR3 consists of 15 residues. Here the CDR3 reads CASSAREAPSYEQYF. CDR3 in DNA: TGTGCCAGCAGCGCGCGGGAAGCCCCCTCCTACGAGCAGTACTTC.

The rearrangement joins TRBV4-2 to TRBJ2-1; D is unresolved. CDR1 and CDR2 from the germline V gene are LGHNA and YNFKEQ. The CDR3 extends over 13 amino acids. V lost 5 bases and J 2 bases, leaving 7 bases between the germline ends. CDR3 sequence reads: CASSKSAYNEQFF. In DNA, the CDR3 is TGTGCCAGCAGCAAGAGCGCCTACAATGAGCAGTTCTTC.

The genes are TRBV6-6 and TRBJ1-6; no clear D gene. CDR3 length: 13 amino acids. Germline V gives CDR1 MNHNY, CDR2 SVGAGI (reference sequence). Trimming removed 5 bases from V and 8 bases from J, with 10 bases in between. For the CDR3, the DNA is TGTGCCAGCAGTCCGCTCTCGGATTCACCCCTCCACTTT. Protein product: CASSPLSDSPLHF.